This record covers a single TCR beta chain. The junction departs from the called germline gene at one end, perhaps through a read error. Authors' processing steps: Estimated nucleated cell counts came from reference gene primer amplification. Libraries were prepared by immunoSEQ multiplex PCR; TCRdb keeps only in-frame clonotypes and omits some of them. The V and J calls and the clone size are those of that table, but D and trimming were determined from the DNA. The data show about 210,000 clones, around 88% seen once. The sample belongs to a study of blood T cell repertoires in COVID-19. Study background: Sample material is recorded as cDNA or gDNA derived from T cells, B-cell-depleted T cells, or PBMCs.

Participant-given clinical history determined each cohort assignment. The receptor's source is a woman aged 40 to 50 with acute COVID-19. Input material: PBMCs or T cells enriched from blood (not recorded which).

This CDR3 reads CASSPGDRANEKLFF. CDR3 nucleotides: TGTGCTAGCAGCCCGGGGGACAGGGCTAATGAAAAACTGTTTTTT. J is TRBJ1-4 and V is TRBV7-7; 9 bases match TRBD1. The CDR3 is 15 amino acids. Germline V CDR1 and CDR2: SSHAT, FNYEAQ (reference sequence). Supplemented by reference TRBV7-7 and TRBJ1-4, the full variable domain reads GAGVSQSPRYKVTKRGQDVTLRCDPISSHATLYWYQQALGQGPEFLTYFNYEAQPDKSGLPSDRFSAERPEGSISTLTIQRTEQRDSAMYRCASSPGDRANEKLFFGSGTQLSVL.